The following is a T cell receptor beta chain sequence with its context. Germline CDR1 and CDR2: LNHDA and SQIVND (reference sequence). This CDR3 comprises 14 residues. V dropped 7 bases and J dropped 7 bases, with 17 bases sitting between them. Contact with a PCR-confirmed or clinician-diagnosed COVID-19 case occurred within 2 weeks of entry. The sample originates from a study of blood T cell repertoires in COVID-19. Study as a whole: Acute-phase and convalescent COVID-19 samples originated in the United States, Italy and Spain. The cDNA or gDNA used as material had been derived from T cells, B-cell-depleted T cells, or PBMCs.

Using immunoSEQ multiplex PCR, the repertoire was profiled, and TCRdb retains in-frame clones only, with some absent. The sample contains approximately 140,000 clones, 84% of which appear only once. Sequenced input: PBMCs or T cells enriched from blood (not recorded which). The rearrangement links TRBV19 to TRBJ1-5; weak D call: TRBD1 (5 bases). The TCR was taken from a woman between 50 and 59 years old who had been exposed to COVID-19. The CDR3 DNA is TGTGCCAGTAACTGGCAGGGCCAATTCCAGCCCCAGCATTTT. Protein sequence: CASNWQGQFQPQHF.